This TCR beta chain was retrieved from a study of OX40 agonist ivuxolimab in advanced cancers. Background on the study: Every patient in dose escalation had hepatocellular carcinoma, melanoma, renal cell or head and neck cancer. Study observations and caveats: Clonal expansion was seen in CD4+ and CD8+ blood T cells by week 6 at 0.1 to 3.0 mg/kg. CD8+ T cells averaged more expanded clones than CD4+. There were also nonresponders showing low normalized T-cell clonal expansion.

The repertoire was sequenced with immunoSEQ multiplex PCR; TCRdb's copy has only in-frame clones and lacks some. The sample lists just over 35,000 clones; roughly four fifths were seen once. For this clone: What it recognizes is unknown.

CDR1 and CDR2 (germline): MNHNS, SASEGT. Trimming removed 7 bases from V and 4 bases from J; junction bases left unmatched: 6. The CDR3 spans 14 residues. The clonotype comes from an adult with an advanced solid tumor such as melanoma, head and neck, liver or kidney cancer. J is TRBJ2-7 and V is TRBV6-1; 11 bases are a match to TRBD2. The source was CD4+ or CD8+ T cells sorted from blood, collected in a trial of the OX40 agonist ivuxolimab. CDR3 in amino acids: CASKLAGVGYEQYF. The CDR3 DNA follows: TGTGCCAGCAAACTAGCGGGAGTTGGGTACGAGCAGTACTTC.